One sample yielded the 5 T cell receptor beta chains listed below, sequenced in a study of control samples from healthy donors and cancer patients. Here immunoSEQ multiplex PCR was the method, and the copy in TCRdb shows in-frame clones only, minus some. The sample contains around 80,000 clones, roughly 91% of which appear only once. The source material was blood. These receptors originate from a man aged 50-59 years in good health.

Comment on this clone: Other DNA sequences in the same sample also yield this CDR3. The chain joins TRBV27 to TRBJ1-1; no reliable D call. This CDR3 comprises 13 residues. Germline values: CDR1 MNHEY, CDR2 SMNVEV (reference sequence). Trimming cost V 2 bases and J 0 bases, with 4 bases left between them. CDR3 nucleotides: TGTGCCAGCAGTTTAAAAGTGAACACTGAAGCTTTCTTT. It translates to CASSLKVNTEAFF.

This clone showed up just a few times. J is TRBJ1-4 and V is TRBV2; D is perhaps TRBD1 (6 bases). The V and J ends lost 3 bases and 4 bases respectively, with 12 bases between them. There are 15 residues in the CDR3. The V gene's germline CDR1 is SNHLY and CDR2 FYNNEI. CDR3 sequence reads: CASSEGTGINEKLFF. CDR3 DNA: TGTGCCAGCAGTGAGGGAACAGGGATTAATGAAAAACTGTTTTTT.

CDR3 loop: CASSRGRLGAYGYTF. CDR3 nucleotides: TGTGCCAGCAGCCGGGGACGACTGGGGGCCTATGGCTACACCTTC. This rearrangement joins TRBV6-1 to TRBJ1-2; possibly TRBD1 for D (6 bases). The germline gives CDR1 MNHNS, CDR2 SASEGT. CDR3 size: 15 residues. Trimming took off 6 bases at V and 4 bases at J, with 18 bases between the two ends.

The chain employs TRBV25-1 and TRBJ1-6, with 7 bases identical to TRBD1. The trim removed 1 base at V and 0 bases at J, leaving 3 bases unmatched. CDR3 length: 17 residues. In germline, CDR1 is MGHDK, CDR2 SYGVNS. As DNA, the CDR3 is TGTGCCAGCAGTGAATCCCACAGGGGCTCCTATAATTCACCCCTCCACTTT. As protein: CASSESHRGSYNSPLHF.

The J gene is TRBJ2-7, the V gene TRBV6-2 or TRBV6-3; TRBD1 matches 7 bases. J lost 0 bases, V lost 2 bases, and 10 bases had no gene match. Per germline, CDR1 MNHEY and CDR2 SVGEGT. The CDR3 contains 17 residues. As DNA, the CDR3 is TGTGCCAGCAGTTACAGGGACAGACTTACACACTCCTACGAGCAGTACTTC. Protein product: CASSYRDRLTHSYEQYF.